The entry that follows covers one T cell receptor beta chain sequence. The CDR3 covers 15 residues. Germline values: CDR1 LNHNV, CDR2 YYDKDF (reference sequence). V was clipped by 3 bases and J by 0 bases; unmatched bases: 4. The data stem from a study of T cell responses to AZD1222 COVID-19 vaccine. The data were produced by immunoSEQ multiplex PCR, yet TCRdb's version contains in-frame clones alone and is incomplete. The sample lists 65,000 to 90,000 clones, about 90% seen once, with 6.5% to 7.5% in the top ten. Specimen: peripheral blood, collected on day 0 of AZD1222 vaccination. This sequence was found in an adult in good health. The genes are TRBV15 and TRBJ1-1; TRBD1 agrees at 7 bases. The CDR3 sequence: CATSSVDRVNTEAFF. The CDR3 DNA sequence: TGTGCCACCAGCAGTGTAGACAGGGTGAACACTGAAGCTTTCTTT.